This paragraph reports one TCR beta chain. Its recognized antigen is unknown. The sample holds no much larger clone one base away, and base qualities are not on file. TCRbeta CDR3 regions were amplified from genomic DNA using the immunoSEQ Assay, a bias-controlled multiplex PCR. On the authors' methods: The number of nucleated cells in each sample was estimated by amplification of reference gene primers within the assay. Sequence reads were collapsed and filtered to measure the absolute abundance of every unique TCRbeta CDR3 rearrangement. For each sample, productive Simpson clonality was calculated as the square root of Simpson's diversity index over productive rearrangements. TCRdb mirrors the immuneACCESS table, restricted to in-frame sequences. Some clones are absent from its copies; in checked studies, under half trace to an unresolved V gene, and the reason for the others is unknown. For V, J and clone size, that table is used; D and trimming come from the DNA. This sample lists 200,000 to 250,000 clones; around 80% were detected once. About 20% of the sample is in the top ten clones.

This entry belongs to a study of blood T cell repertoires in COVID-19 (dated by TCRdb to 2020 to 2021). Notes on the research overall: The collaborator samples originated in the United States, Italy and Spain and spanned the acute and convalescent phases of COVID-19. The repertoires were released in a freely available public database meant as a resource for research on the immune response to SARS-CoV-2. The material from the prospective study consisted of cDNA or gDNA derived from T cells, B-cell-depleted T cells, or PBMCs. The samples were drawn from the first 160 participants of the ongoing ImmuneRACE study and from 1,200 or so subjects provided by 6 global collaborators. Subjects who had been exposed to COVID-19, were actively infected with it, or had recovered from it provided the deeply sampled blood TCRbeta repertoires that made up the dataset. The sample metadata nearly always contained a de-identified subject ID, COVID-19 status, age in years and sex. Where HLA class I and class II types were available, the types were taken from metadata supplied by the sample provider, not from assay-based typing.

Whole blood was collected in K2EDTA tubes by collaborating institutions according to the institutions' own protocols. For TCRbeta analysis, collaborators shipped samples as frozen whole blood, isolated PBMCs, or DNA extracted from either of those sample types. Study-wide conclusions, independent of this receptor: The quantity of clinical and demographic metadata differed by source and by participant and was supplied without curation.

In the germline V gene, CDR1 corresponds to SNHLY and CDR2 to FYNNEI. V is clipped by 6 bases and J by 7 bases, and the sequence between their germline boundaries is 18 bases long. The CDR3 sequence holds 14 residues, the cysteine and phenylalanine included. The kept DNA is CDR3 alone, 42 bases in frame from the first base. Recombination connected TRBV2 to TRBJ1-2; the D gene assignment is ambiguous. Sample: peripheral blood. This TCR was recovered from a man aged 30-40 years with active or convalescent COVID-19. Here is the DNA: TGTGCCAGCAGCCGCCAGACCGTGCGGGGTGGCTACACCTTC. This gives the protein CASSRQTVRGGYTF.